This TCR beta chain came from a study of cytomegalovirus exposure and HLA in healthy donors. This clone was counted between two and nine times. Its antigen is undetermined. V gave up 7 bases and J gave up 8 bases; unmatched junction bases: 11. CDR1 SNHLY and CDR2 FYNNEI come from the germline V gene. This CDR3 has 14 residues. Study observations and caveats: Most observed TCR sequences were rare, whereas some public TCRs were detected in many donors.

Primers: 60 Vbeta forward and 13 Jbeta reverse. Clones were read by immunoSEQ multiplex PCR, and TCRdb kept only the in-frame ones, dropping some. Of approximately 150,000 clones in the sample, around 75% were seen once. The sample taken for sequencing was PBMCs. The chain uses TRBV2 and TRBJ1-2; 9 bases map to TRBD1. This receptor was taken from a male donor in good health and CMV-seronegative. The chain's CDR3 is CASNQDRGVEGYTF. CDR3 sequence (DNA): TGTGCCAGCAACCAAGACAGGGGGGTCGAGGGCTACACCTTC.